Each of the 31 T cell receptor beta chains below was sequenced from the same sample in a study of cytomegalovirus exposure and HLA in healthy donors. 60 Vbeta and 13 Jbeta primers were used in PCR. Only in-frame clones appear in the TCRdb table, and some are missing; sequencing was by immunoSEQ multiplex PCR. Of about 120,000 clones in the sample, 65% to 85% were seen once. The source material was PBMCs. The receptors were gathered from a man aged 50-60 years in good health and CMV-seropositive.

The V gene is TRBV10-1, the J gene TRBJ1-1, with D perhaps TRBD1 (5 bases). The germline V gene encodes CDR1 WNHNN and CDR2 SYGVQD (reference sequence). This CDR3 has 15 residues. V was clipped by 2 bases and J by 7 bases, with 17 bases between them. CDR3 bases: TGCGCCAGCAGTGAGGGCAGGGATGGAAGCAGTGAAGCTTTCTTT. It is translated as CASSEGRDGSSEAFF.

The chain recombines TRBV7-9 with TRBJ1-5; D call uncertain. The CDR3 length is 16 residues. The ends were cut back, 1 base at V and 1 base at J, with 11 bases in the middle. Germline V gene lookup returns CDR1 SEHNR and CDR2 FQNEAQ (reference sequence). The CDR3 DNA reads as TGTGCCAGCAGCTTAGAGTATCGAGGAAGCAATCAGCCCCAGCATTTT. Amino acids: CASSLEYRGSNQPQHF.

This chain joins TRBV28 and TRBJ2-7; the D gene is possibly TRBD2 (5 bases). The germline CDR1 and CDR2 sequences are MDHEN and SYDVKM. The germline V and J ends were trimmed by 4 bases and 6 bases, with 19 bases remaining between them. There are 15 residues in the CDR3. The CDR3 nucleotides read TGTGCCAGCAGTTCCCCCGAGGGCTGGAGAGTCGAGCAGTACTTC. Protein: CASSSPEGWRVEQYF.

The chain is built from TRBV10-1 and TRBJ1-5; no firm D call. V was clipped by 3 bases and J by 6 bases, with 6 bases between them. This CDR3 region has 12 residues. Germline loops: CDR1 WNHNN, CDR2 SYGVQD (reference sequence). The CDR3 loop reads CASSDPGQPQHF. Here the CDR3 DNA reads TGCGCCAGCAGTGACCCAGGTCAGCCCCAGCATTTT.

This clone was seen more than once but under ten times. The chain carries TRBV2 and TRBJ2-7; TRBD2 matches at 12 bases. Germline loops: CDR1 SNHLY, CDR2 FYNNEI. The CDR3 sequence is 14 residues long. The trim removed 4 bases at V and 11 bases at J, leaving 9 bases unmatched. The CDR3 DNA reads TGTGCCAGCAGTGGGACTAGCGGGGCAACCTGGGAGTACTTC. It yields the protein CASSGTSGATWEYF.

This clone was picked up one time. V is TRBV7-9 and J is TRBJ1-4; D call uncertain. This CDR3 has 11 amino acids. The germline CDR1 and CDR2 sequences are SEHNR and FQNEAQ (reference sequence). V was pared by 1 base and J by 16 bases, with 10 bases between. The CDR3 reads CASSLGRTEFF. The CDR3 nucleotides are TGTGCCAGCAGCTTAGGGAGGACGGAGTTTTTT.

This clone was counted only a few times. The rearrangement joins TRBV19 to TRBJ2-1, with 11 bases identical to TRBD1. J gave up 10 bases and V 7 bases, and 12 bases lay outside the gene matches. This CDR3 contains 15 residues. The germline CDR1 and CDR2 sequences are LNHDA and SQIVND (reference sequence). The DNA of the CDR3 is TGTGCCAGTAATGGACTGGGACAGGGGGAGCAGGAGCAGTTCTTC. Its protein is CASNGLGQGEQEQFF.

This clone was counted between two and nine times. The chain uses TRBV5-6 and TRBJ2-5; D ambiguous. CDR1 is SGHDT and CDR2 is YYEEEE in the germline V gene. CDR3 length: 14 amino acids. Trimming cost V 3 bases and J 0 bases, with 9 bases left between them. DNA of the CDR3: TGTGCCAGCAGCTCCCCCGACTACCAAGAGACCCAGTACTTC. Amino acids: CASSSPDYQETQYF.

The CDR3 reads CASSSYWAGGNNSPLHF. The CDR3 coding sequence is TGTGCCAGCAGCTCCTACTGGGCAGGGGGCAATAATTCACCCCTCCACTTT. The chain joins TRBV11-2 to TRBJ1-6; 8 nucleotides line up with TRBD1. V lost 4 bases and J lost 5; bases outside the gene matches: 10. The CDR3 is 17 amino acids. The germline gives CDR1 SGHAT, CDR2 FQNNGV.

The V gene is TRBV28, the J gene TRBJ1-4; 9 positions match TRBD1. The CDR3 has 14 amino acids. V was clipped by 6 bases and J by 7 bases; unmatched bases: 6. Looked up from germline, CDR1 is MDHEN and CDR2 is SYDVKM. The CDR3 nucleotides are TGTGCCAGCAGCCCGACAGGGGGTATTGAAAAACTGTTTTTT. It is translated as CASSPTGGIEKLFF.

Only one count was recorded for this clone. The chain recombines TRBV11-2 with TRBJ1-4; D is uncertain. Germline CDR1 and CDR2: SGHAT and FQNNGV. The CDR3 runs 13 residues. Trimming cost V 1 base and J 13 bases, with 13 bases left between them. CDR3 nucleotide sequence: TGTGCCAGCAGCTTAGTATTCCCGTCCGGACTGTTTTTT. Translation gives CASSLVFPSGLFF.

The chain uses TRBV9 and TRBJ2-3; 7 bases fit TRBD1. The CDR3 covers 17 residues. V was pared by 3 bases and J by 4 bases, with 14 bases of the junction left unmatched. The germline gives CDR1 SGDLS, CDR2 YYNGEE. The CDR3 nucleotides read TGTGCCAGCAGCGATAATGACAGGGATGAGAGTTCAGATACGCAGTATTTT. It encodes CASSDNDRDESSDTQYF.

J is TRBJ1-6 and V is TRBV14; tentatively, D is TRBD1 (6 bases). The CDR3 totals 18 residues. V lost 3 bases and J lost 1, with 16 bases in between. Germline CDR1 is SGHDN and CDR2 is FVKESK. The CDR3 loop reads CASSQQTGARSYNSPLHF. The CDR3 nucleotides are TGTGCCAGCAGCCAGCAGACAGGTGCGCGGTCCTATAATTCACCCCTCCACTTT.

V gene TRBV27 combines with J gene TRBJ2-5; 7 positions match TRBD1. With 3 bases clipped from V and 4 bases from J, the junction kept 5 bases outside the gene matches. Germline CDR1 reads MNHEY; CDR2 reads SMNVEV (reference sequence). The CDR3 loop spans 14 amino acids. The CDR3 region is CASSFLDRAETQYF. CDR3 nucleotides: TGTGCCAGCAGTTTCTTAGACAGGGCAGAGACCCAGTACTTC.

The CDR3 DNA is TGTGCCAGCAGCCGACGAGACAGGGACGAAAAACTGTTTTTT. Protein: CASSRRDRDEKLFF. The V and J genes are TRBV7-6 and TRBJ1-4; 7 bases fit TRBD1. The junction had 8 bases not matched to a gene; V was cut back by 5 bases and J by 8 bases. This CDR3 region has 14 residues. Germline CDR1 is SGHVS and CDR2 is FNYEAQ.

The chain combines TRBV9 with TRBJ2-1; tentative D call: TRBD2 (6 bases). The CDR3 consists of 15 residues. The germline CDR1 and CDR2 sequences are SGDLS and YYNGEE. The V end was cut by 0 bases, the J end by 7 bases, with 14 bases between. The CDR3 loop reads CASSVGGDAGNEQFF. CDR3 nucleotides: TGTGCCAGCAGCGTAGGGGGGGACGCGGGGAATGAGCAGTTCTTC.

This clone was detected only a few times. This chain connects TRBV10-3 to TRBJ1-5, with 8 bases fitting TRBD1. The germline CDR1 and CDR2 sequences are ENHRY and SYGVKD. Trimming at V came to 8 bases and at J to 4 bases, leaving 10 bases not matched to a gene. The CDR3 loop spans 15 amino acids. The CDR3 region has the DNA TGTGCCATCGGGTCGGACAGGGCAAGGAATCAGCCCCAGCATTTT. This gives the protein CAIGSDRARNQPQHF.

The chain has TRBV2 and TRBJ2-1; D ambiguous. Between the trimmed V and J ends, which lost 6 bases and 3 bases, there was a span of 3 bases. The CDR3 consists of 11 residues. The germline CDR1 and CDR2 sequences are SNHLY and FYNNEI. Here the CDR3 DNA reads TGTGCCAGCAGCTTCTACAATGAGCAGTTCTTC. Translated: CASSFYNEQFF.

The chain combines TRBV7-2 with TRBJ2-1; no clear D gene. Germline values: CDR1 SGHTA, CDR2 FQGNSA. This CDR3 is 15 amino acids long. Between the trimmed V and J ends, which lost 5 bases and 4 bases, there was a span of 15 bases. The CDR3 loop reads CASSPSGIKYNEQFF. CDR3 DNA sequence: TGTGCCAGCAGCCCCTCCGGTATCAAGTACAATGAGCAGTTCTTC.

This clone was seen just once. V and J are TRBV19 and TRBJ1-3; perhaps TRBD1 as D (5 bases). This CDR3 is built from 16 residues. Per germline, CDR1 LNHDA and CDR2 SQIVND (reference sequence). V was shortened by 4 bases and J by 2 bases, with 15 bases between the two germline ends. CDR3 DNA: TGTGCCAGTAGTACCCGCCCGACAGCCACTGGAAACACCATATATTTT. Translating it yields CASSTRPTATGNTIYF.

The rearrangement links TRBV5-1 to TRBJ1-1, with D possibly TRBD1 on 6 matching bases. Per the germline V gene, CDR1 is SGHRS and CDR2 is YFSETQ. CDR3 length equals 14 residues. V was trimmed by 4 bases and J by 0 bases, leaving 10 bases between them. The chain's CDR3 is CASSVGALNTEAFF. The CDR3 nucleotides read TGCGCCAGCAGCGTGGGGGCTTTGAACACTGAAGCTTTCTTT.

This sequence joins TRBV2 and TRBJ2-3; 9 bases line up with TRBD1. This CDR3 has 13 amino acids. V shed 9 bases and J 2 bases; nucleotides not matched to a gene: 3. The germline V gene has CDR1 SNHLY and CDR2 FYNNEI. CDR3 nucleotide sequence: TGTGCCAGGGGACAGGGCGTCACAGATACGCAGTATTTT. Its translation: CARGQGVTDTQYF.

Only a few counts were recorded for this clone. This chain links TRBV19 with TRBJ1-1; maybe TRBD1 (5 bases). Germline-derived CDR1 and CDR2 are LNHDA and SQIVND (reference sequence). Trimming removed 9 bases from V and 4 bases from J, with 12 bases in between. The CDR3 length is 12 residues. The DNA of the CDR3 is TGTGCCAGCCTCAGGGTGGGCACTGAAGCTTTCTTT. Its translation: CASLRVGTEAFF.

The genes are TRBV5-4 and TRBJ1-5, with D unclear. V lost 0 bases, J lost 1 base, and 8 bases lay in between. Per germline, CDR1 SGHNT and CDR2 YYREEE (reference sequence). This CDR3 comprises 15 residues. CDR3 amino acids: CASSLDSSSNQPQHF. The CDR3 DNA sequence: TGTGCCAGCAGCTTGGACAGTTCCAGCAATCAGCCCCAGCATTTT.

V usage is TRBV19 and J usage is TRBJ1-1, with 11 bases matching TRBD1. With V trimmed by 6 bases and J by 5 bases, 5 bases remained unmatched. The CDR3 runs 14 residues. Germline V gene sequence: CDR1 LNHDA, CDR2 SQIVND (reference sequence). The CDR3 protein is CASRSGTGGTEAFF. The CDR3 DNA reads TGTGCCAGTAGGTCCGGGACAGGGGGGACTGAAGCTTTCTTT. Variable domain in full (rest from reference TRBV19 and TRBJ1-1): DGGITQSPKYLFRKEGQNVTLSCEQNLNHDAMYWYRQDPGQGLRLIYYSQIVNDFQKGDIAEGYSVSREKKESFPLTVTSAQKNPTAFYLCASRSGTGGTEAFFGQGTRLTVV.

The chain carries TRBV6-6 and TRBJ2-3, with TRBD2 matching over 7 bases. Trimming at V came to 4 bases and at J to 6 bases, leaving 7 bases not matched to a gene. CDR1 and CDR2 from the germline V gene are MNHNY and SVGAGI (reference sequence). The CDR3 sequence is 14 residues long. The CDR3 spells CASSLGGRRDTQYF. CDR3 nucleotides: TGTGCCAGCAGTTTGGGGGGGAGGAGGGATACGCAGTATTTT.

This rearrangement joins TRBV18 to TRBJ2-5; D gene unclear. V was shortened by 4 bases and J by 5 bases, with 11 bases between the two germline ends. The germline V gene encodes CDR1 KGHSH and CDR2 LQKENI. The CDR3 totals 13 residues. The CDR3 region has the DNA TGTGCCAGCTCACTCCACCACGGGGAGACCCAGTACTTC. Amino acid sequence: CASSLHHGETQYF.

The chain employs TRBV5-1 and TRBJ1-6, with TRBD1 identical over 7 bases. Per germline, CDR1 SGHRS and CDR2 YFSETQ. The junction had 7 bases not matched to a gene; V was cut back by 4 bases and J by 6 bases. This CDR3 has 15 amino acids. The CDR3 sequence is CASSLIDRVNSPLHF. The CDR3 region has the DNA TGCGCCAGCAGCCTTATTGACAGGGTTAATTCACCCCTCCACTTT.

The gene calls are TRBV9 and TRBJ2-3; maybe TRBD1 (5 bases). The CDR3 is made up of 13 amino acids. V dropped 4 bases and J dropped 5 bases, with 11 bases sitting between them. Per germline, CDR1 SGDLS and CDR2 YYNGEE. CDR3 in amino acids: CASSIRGEDTQYF. The CDR3 DNA reads as TGTGCCAGCAGCATAAGGGGCGAAGATACGCAGTATTTT.

The chain recombines TRBV5-1 with TRBJ2-7; 10 nucleotides line up with TRBD2. This CDR3 has 15 residues. J gave up 2 bases and V 0 bases, and 2 bases lay outside the gene matches. CDR1 is SGHRS, CDR2 YFSETQ, per germline. CDR3 in amino acids: CASSLGTSGTYEQYF. As DNA, the CDR3 is TGCGCCAGCAGCTTGGGGACTAGCGGTACCTACGAGCAGTACTTC.

The rearrangement joins TRBV14 to TRBJ2-2; TRBD2 matches 9 bases. V dropped 5 bases and J dropped 6; count of bases not matched to a gene: 7. Germline loops: CDR1 SGHDN, CDR2 FVKESK. The length of the CDR3 is 15 residues. The CDR3 is CASSSPGLASGELFF. For the CDR3, the DNA is TGTGCCAGCAGCTCTCCGGGACTAGCATCCGGGGAGCTGTTTTTT.